The following is a T cell receptor beta chain sequence with its context. The CDR3 runs 16 residues. Per the germline V gene, CDR1 is WNHNN and CDR2 is SYGVQD (reference sequence). Trimming removed 3 bases at V and 3 bases at J, with 15 bases between. This sample stems from a study of blood T cell repertoires in COVID-19. Source study methods: Estimation of nucleated cell counts was performed using reference gene primer amplification. Some clones are missing from TCRdb's copy, which holds only in-frame ones; the method was immunoSEQ multiplex PCR. The V and J calls and clone size are taken from that table; D and trimming were inferred from the DNA. The sample includes 120,000 to 150,000 clones, 81% of them seen just once.

V and J are TRBV10-1 and TRBJ2-1; weak D call: TRBD2 (7 bases). The clonotype was recovered from a human donor with acute or convalescent COVID-19. The donor label of this sample is uncertain. Sequenced material: peripheral blood. The CDR3: CASSEGGTTIYNEQFF. CDR3 DNA: TGCGCCAGCAGTGAAGGGGGGACTACAATCTACAATGAGCAGTTCTTC.